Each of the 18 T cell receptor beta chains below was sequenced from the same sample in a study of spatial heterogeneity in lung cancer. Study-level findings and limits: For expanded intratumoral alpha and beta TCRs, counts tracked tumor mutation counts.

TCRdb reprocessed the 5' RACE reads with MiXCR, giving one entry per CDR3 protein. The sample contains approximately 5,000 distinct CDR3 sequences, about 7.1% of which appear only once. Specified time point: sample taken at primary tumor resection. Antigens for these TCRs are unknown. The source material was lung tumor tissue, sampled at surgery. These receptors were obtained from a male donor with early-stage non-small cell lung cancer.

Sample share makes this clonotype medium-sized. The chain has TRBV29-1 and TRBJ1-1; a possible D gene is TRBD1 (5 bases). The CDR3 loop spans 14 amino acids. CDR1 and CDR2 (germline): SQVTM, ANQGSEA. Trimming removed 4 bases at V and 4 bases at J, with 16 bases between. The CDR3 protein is CSVGGSFKSTEAFF. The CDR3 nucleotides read TGCAGCGTTGGGGGGAGCTTTAAAAGCACTGAAGCTTTCTTT.

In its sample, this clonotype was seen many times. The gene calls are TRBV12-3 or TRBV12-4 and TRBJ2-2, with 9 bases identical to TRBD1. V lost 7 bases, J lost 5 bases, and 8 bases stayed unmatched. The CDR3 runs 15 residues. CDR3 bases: TGTGCCAGCACTCCTGCCGGGACAGGGACCGGGGAGCTGTTTTTT. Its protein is CASTPAGTGTGELFF.

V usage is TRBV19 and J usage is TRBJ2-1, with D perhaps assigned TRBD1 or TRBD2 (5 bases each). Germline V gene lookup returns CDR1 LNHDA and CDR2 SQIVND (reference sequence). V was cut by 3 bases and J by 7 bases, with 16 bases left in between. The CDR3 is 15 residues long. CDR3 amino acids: CASSIGREFKNEQFF. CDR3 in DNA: TGTGCCAGTAGTATCGGCAGGGAGTTTAAGAATGAGCAGTTCTTC.

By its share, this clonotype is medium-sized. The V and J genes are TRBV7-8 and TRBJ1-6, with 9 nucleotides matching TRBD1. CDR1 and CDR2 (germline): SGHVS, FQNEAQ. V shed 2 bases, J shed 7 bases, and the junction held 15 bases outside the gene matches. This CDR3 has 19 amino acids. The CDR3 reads CASSLFGPSSTGGNSPLHF. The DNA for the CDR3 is TGTGCCAGCAGCTTATTTGGTCCCTCCAGCACAGGGGGCAATTCACCCCTCCACTTT.

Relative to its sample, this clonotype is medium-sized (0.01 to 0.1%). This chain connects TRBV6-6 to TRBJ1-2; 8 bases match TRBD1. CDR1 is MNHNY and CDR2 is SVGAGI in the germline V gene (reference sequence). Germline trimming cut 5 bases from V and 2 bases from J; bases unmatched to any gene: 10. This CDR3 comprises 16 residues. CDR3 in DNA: TGTGCCAGCAGTCTGGATGGGACAGGCCCGAACTATGGCTACACCTTC. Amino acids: CASSLDGTGPNYGYTF.

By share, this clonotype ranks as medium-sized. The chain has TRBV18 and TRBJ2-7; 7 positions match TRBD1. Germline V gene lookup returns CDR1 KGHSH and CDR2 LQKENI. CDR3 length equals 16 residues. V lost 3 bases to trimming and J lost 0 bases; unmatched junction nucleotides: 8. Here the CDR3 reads CASSPQDRVLSYEQYF. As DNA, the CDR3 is TGTGCCAGCTCACCTCAAGACAGGGTTCTCTCCTACGAGCAGTACTTC.

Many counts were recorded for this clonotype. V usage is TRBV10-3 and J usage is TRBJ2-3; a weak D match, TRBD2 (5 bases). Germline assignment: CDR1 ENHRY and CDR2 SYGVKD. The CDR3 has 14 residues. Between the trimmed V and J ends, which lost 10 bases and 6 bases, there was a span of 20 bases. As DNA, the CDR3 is TGTGCCACCCTGAAGGACTCCCGTGAGGATACGCAGTATTTT. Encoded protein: CATLKDSREDTQYF.

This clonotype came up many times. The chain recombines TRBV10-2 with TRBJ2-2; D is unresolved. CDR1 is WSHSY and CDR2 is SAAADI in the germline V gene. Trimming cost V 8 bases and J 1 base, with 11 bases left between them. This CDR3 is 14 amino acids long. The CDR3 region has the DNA TGCGCCAGCCAGGTGGGGTTGAACACCGGGGAGCTGTTTTTT. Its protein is CASQVGLNTGELFF.

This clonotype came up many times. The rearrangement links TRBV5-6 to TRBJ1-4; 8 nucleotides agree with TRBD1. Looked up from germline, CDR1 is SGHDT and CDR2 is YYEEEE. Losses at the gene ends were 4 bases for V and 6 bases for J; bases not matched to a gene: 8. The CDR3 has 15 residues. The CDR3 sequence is CASSTTGAGDEKLFF. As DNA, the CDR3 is TGTGCCAGCAGCACGACAGGGGCAGGGGATGAAAAACTGTTTTTT.

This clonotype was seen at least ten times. As DNA, the CDR3 is TGCGCCAGCAGTCCTCGACAGGGGTTAAGGTCCAATGAGCAGTTCTTC. Encoded protein: CASSPRQGLRSNEQFF. The chain carries TRBV10-1 and TRBJ2-1, with 8 nucleotides matching TRBD1. This CDR3 is 16 amino acids long. The junction had 12 bases not matched to a gene; V was cut back by 5 bases and J by 6 bases. Germline-derived CDR1 and CDR2 are WNHNN and SYGVQD (reference sequence).

CDR3 residues: CSAKVGTVADTQYF. CDR3 coding DNA: TGCAGTGCTAAAGTGGGGACGGTCGCAGATACGCAGTATTTT. The genes are TRBV20-1 and TRBJ2-3, with D perhaps being TRBD1 or TRBD2 (5 bases each). The germline V and J ends were trimmed by 4 bases and 4 bases, with 15 bases remaining between them. The CDR3 runs 14 residues. Germline CDR1 and CDR2: DFQATT and SNEGSKA (reference sequence).

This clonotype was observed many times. CDR3 in DNA: TGTGCCAGCAGCTTCGGTTATTTGGGCAATGAAGCTTTCTTT. Its translation: CASSFGYLGNEAFF. The chain links TRBV11-2 to TRBJ1-1; no firm D call. Deletions cut 3 bases from V and 7 bases from J, with 15 bases between. The germline gives CDR1 SGHAT, CDR2 FQNNGV. CDR3 length: 14 amino acids.

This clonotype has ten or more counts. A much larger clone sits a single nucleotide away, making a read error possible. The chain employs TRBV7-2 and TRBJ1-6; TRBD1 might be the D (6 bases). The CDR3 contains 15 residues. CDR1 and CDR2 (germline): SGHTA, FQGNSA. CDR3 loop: CASSRRTVENSPLPF. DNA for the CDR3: TGTGCCAGCAGCAGGAGGACAGTGGAAAATTCACCCCTCCCCTTT.

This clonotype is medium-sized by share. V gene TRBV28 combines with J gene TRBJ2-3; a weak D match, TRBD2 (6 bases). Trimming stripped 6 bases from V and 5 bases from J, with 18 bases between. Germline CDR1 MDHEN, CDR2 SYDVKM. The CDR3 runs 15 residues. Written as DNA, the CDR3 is TGTGCCAGCAGCCGAGGCGGGAAGGCGGTAGATACGCAGTATTTT. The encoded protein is CASSRGGKAVDTQYF.

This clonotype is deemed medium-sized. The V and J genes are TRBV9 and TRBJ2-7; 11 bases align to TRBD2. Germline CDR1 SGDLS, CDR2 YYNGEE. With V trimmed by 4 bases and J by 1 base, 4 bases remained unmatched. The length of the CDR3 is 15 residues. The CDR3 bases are TGTGCCAGCAGCCCTCGGACTAGCGGGTCCTACGAGCAGTACTTC. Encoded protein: CASSPRTSGSYEQYF.

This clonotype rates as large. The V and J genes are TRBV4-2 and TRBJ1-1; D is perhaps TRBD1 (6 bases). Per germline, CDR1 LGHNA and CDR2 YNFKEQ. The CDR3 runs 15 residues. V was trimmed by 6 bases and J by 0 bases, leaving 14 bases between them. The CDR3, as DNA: TGTGCCAGCAGAACAGGGTTAACGGTGAACACTGAAGCTTTCTTT. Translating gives CASRTGLTVNTEAFF.

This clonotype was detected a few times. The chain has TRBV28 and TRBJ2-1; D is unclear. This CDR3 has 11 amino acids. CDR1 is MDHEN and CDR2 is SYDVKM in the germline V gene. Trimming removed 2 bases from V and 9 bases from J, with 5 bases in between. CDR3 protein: CASSLLGEQFF. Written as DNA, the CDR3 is TGTGCCAGCAGTTTACTAGGTGAGCAGTTCTTC.

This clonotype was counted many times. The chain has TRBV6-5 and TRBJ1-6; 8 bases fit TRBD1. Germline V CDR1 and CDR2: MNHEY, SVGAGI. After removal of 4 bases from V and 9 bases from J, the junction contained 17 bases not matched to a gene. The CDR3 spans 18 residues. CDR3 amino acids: CASSLLGQGASNSSPLHF. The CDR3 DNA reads TGTGCCAGCAGTTTGCTAGGGCAGGGGGCAAGTAATAGTTCACCCCTCCACTTT.